Each of the 17 T cell receptor beta chains below was sequenced from the same sample in a study of spatial heterogeneity in lung cancer. Time point meaning: sample taken at primary tumor resection. TCRdb reanalysed the 5' RACE reads using MiXCR and keeps one entry per CDR3 protein. The top ten hold 10% to 13% of the sample, which has 2,100 or so distinct CDR3 sequences, just over 7% seen once. Sample: normal lung tissue next to the tumor, taken at surgery. These receptors were taken from a female donor with early-stage non-small cell lung cancer.

This clonotype is classed as medium-sized (0.01 to 0.1%). The chain employs TRBV7-2 and TRBJ2-7; no definite D call. There are 13 residues in the CDR3. CDR1 is SGHTA and CDR2 is FQGNSA in the germline V gene. V was pared by 5 bases and J by 3 bases, with 11 bases between. CDR3 region: CASSPNPNYEQYF. CDR3 nucleotide sequence: TGTGCCAGCAGCCCCAACCCGAACTACGAGCAGTACTTC.

Judged by abundance, this clonotype is medium-sized. This chain connects TRBV11-2 to TRBJ2-5, with 7 bases lining up with TRBD2. This CDR3 has 15 amino acids. Trimming took 4 bases from V and 1 from J; bases not matched to a gene: 6. In germline, CDR1 is SGHAT, CDR2 FQNNGV. The CDR3 spells CASSSVGGSQETQYF. CDR3 nucleotides: TGTGCCAGCAGCTCCGTGGGGGGGTCCCAAGAGACCCAGTACTTC.

This clonotype is deemed medium-sized. The rearrangement links TRBV13 to TRBJ2-1; the D gene could be TRBD1 or TRBD2 (5 bases each). This CDR3 has 16 residues. V was trimmed by 5 bases and J by 0 bases, leaving 14 bases between them. Germline-derived CDR1 and CDR2 are PRHDT and FYEKMQ (reference sequence). The CDR3 bases are TGTGCCAGCAGCCCAAGGGGACCTAGCTCCTACAATGAGCAGTTCTTC. Translated: CASSPRGPSSYNEQFF.

This clonotype qualifies as medium-sized. The chain recombines TRBV13 with TRBJ1-1; the D is unclear. Trimming pared 8 bases from V and 1 base from J, leaving 11 bases between. Germline V gene lookup returns CDR1 PRHDT and CDR2 FYEKMQ (reference sequence). CDR3 length: 13 amino acids. Here the CDR3 DNA reads TGTGCCAGCGGCGGGGATACGAACACTGAAGCTTTCTTT. It is translated as CASGGDTNTEAFF.

In its sample, this clonotype ranks as medium-sized. The chain has TRBV25-1 and TRBJ1-1, with TRBD1 matching 7 bases. The junction had 6 bases not matched to a gene; V was cut back by 10 bases and J by 1 base. Germline-derived CDR1 and CDR2 are MGHDK and SYGVNS. The CDR3 consists of 13 residues. The CDR3 DNA follows: TGTGCCACGGCAGGGGGGAAGAACACTGAAGCTTTCTTT. Protein: CATAGGKNTEAFF.

This clonotype is medium-sized in the sample. This rearrangement joins TRBV5-5 to TRBJ1-4; perhaps TRBD1 as D (6 bases). Germline V CDR1 and CDR2: SGHKS, YYEKEE (reference sequence). The CDR3 is made up of 16 amino acids. Trimming removed 2 bases at V and 0 bases at J, with 11 bases between. The CDR3 is CASSFTGLSTNEKLFF. CDR3 sequence (DNA): TGTGCCAGCAGCTTCACAGGGCTTTCAACTAATGAAAAACTGTTTTTT.

By frequency in the sample, this clonotype is medium-sized. A read error is likely, as this CDR3 ends without the conserved phenylalanine or tryptophan. The limits of the CDR3 on the DNA are not certain, so only TCRdb's listed CDR3 is given. This chain connects TRBV10-3 to TRBJ1-1; the table's D call of TRBD1 was not tested on the DNA. The CDR3 length equals 15 residues, ends included. Germline lookup yields CDR1 ENHRY and CDR2 SYGVKD. CDR3 amino acids: CAISESGQGTPEAFL.

This clonotype is large. The gene calls are TRBV4-3 and TRBJ1-1; TRBD1 matches at 9 bases. The V gene end was trimmed by 0 bases and the J gene end by 6 bases; junction bases not matched to a gene: 2. The length of the CDR3 is 14 residues. Per germline, CDR1 LGHNA and CDR2 YSLEER. The CDR3 loop is CASSQEGQGAEAFF. DNA of the CDR3: TGCGCCAGCAGCCAAGAGGGACAGGGCGCTGAAGCTTTCTTT.

By share of the sample, this clonotype is medium-sized (0.01 to 0.1%). The chain couples TRBV6-5 to TRBJ2-5; the D gene is possibly TRBD1 (6 bases). The CDR3 consists of 13 residues. Trimming removed 6 bases from V and 1 base from J, with 9 bases in between. CDR1 and CDR2 (germline): MNHEY, SVGAGI. The CDR3 coding sequence is TGTGCCAGCAGCGGACAGCCCCAAGAGACCCAGTACTTC. Translation: CASSGQPQETQYF.

The genes are TRBV29-1 and TRBJ2-2; D perhaps matches TRBD2 (6 bases). The CDR3 covers 16 residues. V shed 6 bases and J shed 0 bases, with 17 bases lying between them. Germline assignment: CDR1 SQVTM and CDR2 ANQGSEA. The CDR3: CSVKSGTLANTGELFF. DNA for the CDR3: TGCAGCGTCAAATCCGGGACTTTGGCGAACACCGGGGAGCTGTTTTTT.

In its sample, this clonotype is medium-sized. The chain combines TRBV5-1 with TRBJ2-7, with D possibly matching TRBD2 (6 bases). CDR1 SGHRS and CDR2 YFSETQ come from the germline V gene. Trimming shortened V by 4 bases and J by 6 bases, and 11 bases separated the two germline ends. The CDR3 has 12 amino acids. The CDR3 nucleotides read TGCGCCAGCAGCCCCGCGGGGATCGAGCAGTACTTC. Residues: CASSPAGIEQYF.

This clonotype ranks as medium-sized. The gene calls are TRBV18 and TRBJ2-6, with 7 positions matching TRBD1. The CDR3 is 19 amino acids. Germline CDR1 and CDR2: KGHSH and LQKENI. Trimming at V came to 6 bases and at J to 0 bases, leaving 14 bases not matched to a gene. The CDR3 region is CASSGAVRDRNSGANVLTF. The CDR3 DNA reads TGTGCCAGCTCCGGTGCGGTCCGGGACAGAAACTCTGGGGCCAACGTCCTGACTTTC.

This clonotype is labeled medium-sized. This chain links TRBV2 with TRBJ1-4; the match to TRBD1 covers 7 bases. The length of the CDR3 is 15 residues. Germline assignment: CDR1 SNHLY and CDR2 FYNNEI. J gave up 0 bases and V 8 bases, and 6 bases lay outside the gene matches. CDR3 amino acids: CASGQEYATNEKLFF. The CDR3 nucleotides read TGTGCCAGCGGACAGGAGTACGCAACTAATGAAAAACTGTTTTTT.

This clonotype is large. The chain has TRBV7-2 and TRBJ1-2; a possible D gene is TRBD1 (6 bases). Germline V lookup: CDR1 SGHTA, CDR2 FQGNSA. V shed 5 bases and J shed 8 bases, with 12 bases lying between them. The CDR3 loop spans 12 amino acids. The CDR3 sequence is CASSLIQGGYTF. The CDR3 DNA follows: TGTGCCAGCAGCCTGATTCAGGGGGGCTACACCTTC.

This clonotype was seen at least ten times. The V call is TRBV5-1, the J call TRBJ2-7; tentative D call: TRBD1 (5 bases). This CDR3 is built from 12 residues. V lost 2 bases, J lost 5 bases, and 8 bases lay in between. Germline V gene sequence: CDR1 SGHRS, CDR2 YFSETQ. This chain's CDR3 is CASSFQGDEQYF. CDR3 nucleotides: TGCGCCAGCAGCTTCCAGGGCGACGAGCAGTACTTC.

Judged by abundance, this clonotype is medium-sized. This sequence joins TRBV27 and TRBJ1-4; no firm D call. The germline V gene encodes CDR1 MNHEY and CDR2 SMNVEV (reference sequence). This CDR3 is built from 16 residues. Trimming removed 8 bases at V and 0 bases at J, with 16 bases between. In DNA form, the CDR3 reads TGTGCCAGCCGACGGCGAGACCTATCAACTAATGAAAAACTGTTTTTT. This encodes CASRRRDLSTNEKLFF.

This clonotype is labeled as medium-sized. The V gene is TRBV20-1, the J gene TRBJ2-7, with TRBD2 matching over 9 bases. CDR1 is DFQATT, CDR2 SNEGSKA, per germline (reference sequence). Losses at the gene ends were 0 bases for V and 7 bases for J; bases not matched to a gene: 1. The CDR3 is made up of 12 amino acids. The CDR3 spells CSARDLAGEQYF. CDR3 nucleotide sequence: TGCAGTGCTAGAGATCTAGCGGGGGAGCAGTACTTC.